A selection of T cell receptor beta chains follows, all from one sample in a study of a mutant IDH1 vaccine in newly diagnosed glioma. Profiled with immunoSEQ multiplex PCR; TCRdb holds only in-frame clones, not every one. Seen here are tens of thousands of clones, about 65% observed once, and the top ten hold around 4.8%. These receptors have no known antigen. This sample comprised peripheral blood mononuclear cells (PBMCs), obtained from a glioma patient whose treatment included an IDH1 peptide vaccine. The origin of the receptors is a man aged 35 to 55 with glioma. Some clones in this sample may be carry-over from other donors' samples. Both conserved end residues are part of each CDR3. D genes are given only for firm matches. Clone size, where shown, is once, few, many, or a class for clones that have expanded.

v_call	cdr3_length	clone_size	j_call	d_call	cdr3_aa	cdr3_nt
TRBV5-1	13	NA	TRBJ1-1	NA	CASSLEVNTEAFF	TGCGCCAGCAGCTTGGAGGTGAACACTGAAGCTTTCTTT
TRBV15	15	NA	TRBJ2-7	NA	CATSREGEGRYEQYF	TGTGCCACCAGCAGAGAGGGCGAGGGCCGGTACGAGCAGTACTTC
TRBV30	18	NA	TRBJ2-3	TRBD2	CAWSVGKTSGGRADTQYF	TGTGCCTGGAGTGTGGGCAAGACTAGCGGGGGGCGGGCAGATACGCAGTATTTT
TRBV5-1	12	NA	TRBJ2-1	NA	CASRDRYNEQFF	TGCGCCAGCAGGGACAGATACAATGAGCAGTTCTTC
TRBV19	16	NA	TRBJ1-2	TRBD1	CASVGGTAGSYYGYTF	TGTGCCAGTGTAGGAGGGACAGCTGGATCTTATTATGGCTACACCTTC
TRBV5-6	14	NA	TRBJ2-7	NA	CASSHRDGGYEQYF	TGTGCCAGCAGCCACCGGGACGGAGGTTACGAGCAGTACTTC
TRBV9	19	few	TRBJ2-3	TRBD2	CASSPLRGGGPTGTDTQYF	TGTGCCAGCAGCCCACTTCGCGGCGGGGGACCAACTGGCACAGATACGCAGTATTTT
TRBV7-9	13	NA	TRBJ1-1	NA	CASSLVTRHEAFF	TGTGCCAGCAGCTTAGTAACACGTCACGAAGCTTTCTTT
TRBV2	14	NA	TRBJ2-5	NA	CASSPLGREETQYF	TGTGCCAGCAGTCCACTTGGCAGAGAAGAGACCCAGTACTTC
TRBV19	14	NA	TRBJ1-1	NA	CASLGRVPGGEAFF	TGTGCCAGTCTCGGGCGAGTTCCCGGGGGGGAAGCTTTCTTT
TRBV13	15	NA	TRBJ1-2	TRBD1	CASNSRGTGTYGYTF	TGTGCCAGCAACTCCCGGGGGACAGGGACTTATGGCTACACCTTC
TRBV18	14	NA	TRBJ2-7	NA	CASSPSPSAYEQYF	TGTGCCAGCTCACCGTCCCCCTCTGCCTACGAGCAGTACTTC
TRBV14	14	NA	TRBJ2-7	NA	CASSQIGSSYEQYF	TGTGCCAGCAGCCAAATCGGGAGCTCCTACGAGCAGTACTTC
TRBV7-9	18	few	TRBJ2-5	NA	CASSLGHQGGRLEETQYF	TGTGCCAGCAGCTTAGGACATCAGGGGGGCAGACTGGAAGAGACCCAGTACTTC
TRBV27	13	NA	TRBJ2-2	NA	CASSFRQAGELFF	TGTGCCAGCAGTTTTCGACAAGCCGGGGAGCTGTTTTTT
TRBV2	15	NA	TRBJ2-1	NA	CASTPEFGSYNEQFF	TGTGCCAGCACTCCGGAATTTGGCTCCTACAATGAGCAGTTCTTC
TRBV6-5	14	once	TRBJ2-7	TRBD1	CASSYGTGEYEQYF	TGTGCCAGCAGTTACGGGACAGGGGAGTACGAGCAGTACTTC
TRBV9	13	NA	TRBJ1-1	NA	CASSARGDTEAFF	TGTGCCAGCAGCGCCAGGGGTGATACTGAAGCTTTCTTT
TRBV10-1	15	NA	TRBJ1-4	TRBD1	CASSDPGTGNEKLFF	TGCGCCAGCAGTGACCCCGGGACAGGGAATGAAAAACTGTTTTTT
TRBV11-2	15	NA	TRBJ1-1	NA	CASSPMAAVNTEAFF	TGTGCCAGCAGCCCCATGGCAGCCGTGAACACTGAAGCTTTCTTT
TRBV6-5	13	NA	TRBJ1-2	NA	CASSRGTEYGYTF	TGTGCCAGCAGTCGCGGGACTGAGTATGGCTACACCTTC
TRBV6-5	14	NA	TRBJ1-1	TRBD1	CASSTRTGITEAFF	TGTGCCAGCAGTACCCGGACAGGGATCACTGAAGCTTTCTTT
TRBV30	14	NA	TRBJ1-6	NA	CAWRGGAVNSPLHF	TGTGCCTGGAGGGGAGGGGCAGTGAATTCACCCCTCCACTTT
TRBV2	14	once	TRBJ1-2	NA	CASSESAANYGYTF	TGTGCCAGCAGTGAATCGGCCGCGAACTATGGCTACACCTTC
TRBV27	16	NA	TRBJ1-5	TRBD1	CASSLSGTGVNQPQHF	TGTGCCAGCAGTTTATCCGGGACAGGGGTTAATCAGCCCCAGCATTTT
TRBV29-1	12	NA	TRBJ2-7	TRBD1	CSVQTGDYEQYF	TGCAGCGTTCAAACAGGGGACTACGAGCAGTACTTC
TRBV30	14	once	TRBJ1-3	NA	CAWALKRAGNTIYF	TGTGCCTGGGCCCTGAAGAGGGCTGGAAACACCATATATTTT